The next 15 T cell receptor beta chains were all read from a single sample in a study of OX40 agonist ivuxolimab in advanced cancers. Only in-frame clones appear in the TCRdb table, and some are missing; sequencing was by immunoSEQ multiplex PCR. The sample has about 50,000 clones, over 90% seen once; the top ten hold over 6.5%. The sequenced sample was CD4+ or CD8+ T cells sorted from blood, obtained in a trial of the OX40 agonist ivuxolimab. These receptors were obtained from an adult with an advanced solid tumor such as melanoma, head and neck, liver or kidney cancer.

This CDR3 reads CASSLSSGMNTEAFF. The CDR3 DNA follows: TGCGCCAGCAGCTTGAGTTCAGGTATGAACACTGAAGCTTTCTTT. J is TRBJ1-1 and V is TRBV5-1; D remains ambiguous. Germline V gene sequence: CDR1 SGHRS, CDR2 YFSETQ. Trimming took 1 base from V and 0 from J, leaving 10 bases between them. The CDR3 runs 15 residues.

The chain joins TRBV13 to TRBJ1-1; D is unresolved. Between the trimmed V and J ends, which lost 0 bases and 4 bases, there was a span of 6 bases. This CDR3 region has 13 residues. Germline lookup yields CDR1 PRHDT and CDR2 FYEKMQ (reference sequence). In nucleotides, the CDR3 is TGTGCCAGCAGCTTAGGTCCTAGCACTGAAGCTTTCTTT. Amino acids: CASSLGPSTEAFF.

This clone was recorded a few times. The CDR3 DNA reads as TGTGCCAGCAGCCCGCTGACAGGGGTAGCTAATGAAAAACTGTTTTTT. Translating it yields CASSPLTGVANEKLFF. The V gene is TRBV7-9, the J gene TRBJ1-4; 8 bases line up with TRBD1. The trim removed 5 bases at V and 3 bases at J, leaving 8 bases unmatched. Germline V gene lookup returns CDR1 SEHNR and CDR2 FQNEAQ (reference sequence). The CDR3 is 16 amino acids.

This clone has only a few counts. The chain has TRBV7-3 and TRBJ2-2, with a possible D match to TRBD2 (5 bases). The germline V and J ends were trimmed by 5 bases and 1 base, with 8 bases remaining between them. This CDR3 is 14 amino acids long. Per the germline V gene, CDR1 is SGHTA and CDR2 is FQGTGA. DNA for the CDR3: TGTGCCAGCAGCGCCAGCGGGAACACCGGGGAGCTGTTTTTT. It specifies CASSASGNTGELFF.

This chain connects TRBV19 to TRBJ1-5; D is uncertain. The germline V and J ends were trimmed by 5 bases and 5 bases, with 16 bases remaining between them. The CDR3 has 15 residues. Germline V gene lookup returns CDR1 LNHDA and CDR2 SQIVND (reference sequence). CDR3 residues: CASSPSPGSYQPQHF. CDR3 sequence (DNA): TGTGCCAGTAGTCCGTCCCCCGGGTCCTATCAGCCCCAGCATTTT.

The chain links TRBV9 to TRBJ1-3; D gene uncertain. The CDR3 length is 17 residues. V dropped 0 bases and J dropped 0 bases, with 13 bases sitting between them. Per germline, CDR1 SGDLS and CDR2 YYNGEE. The DNA of the CDR3 is TGTGCCAGCAGCGTAGCGTCGACGGATTACTCTGGAAACACCATATATTTT. It specifies CASSVASTDYSGNTIYF.

This rearrangement joins TRBV6-5 to TRBJ1-3; D gene ambiguous. With 0 bases removed from V and 0 bases from J, the gap between germline ends came to 9 bases. Germline assignment: CDR1 MNHEY and CDR2 SVGAGI. The CDR3 runs 16 residues. The CDR3 loop reads CASSYSMTSSGNTIYF. The CDR3, as DNA: TGTGCCAGCAGTTACTCAATGACCAGCTCTGGAAACACCATATATTTT.

V usage is TRBV10-3 and J usage is TRBJ2-6; TRBD1 matches at 9 bases. This CDR3 is 18 amino acids long. Looked up from germline, CDR1 is ENHRY and CDR2 is SYGVKD. V was pared by 6 bases and J by 0 bases, with 9 bases of the junction left unmatched. The CDR3 DNA sequence: TGTGCCATCAGGCTGAAACAGGGGGCCACCTCTGGGGCCAACGTCCTGACTTTC. Translating it yields CAIRLKQGATSGANVLTF.

V gene TRBV19 combines with J gene TRBJ2-7; TRBD1 agrees at 7 bases. V was pared by 1 base and J by 1 base, with 1 base of the junction left unmatched. The CDR3 is 14 residues long. The germline CDR1 and CDR2 sequences are LNHDA and SQIVND (reference sequence). The CDR3 nucleotides read TGTGCCAGTAGTATAGGACAGGGTTCCTACGAGCAGTACTTC. It yields the protein CASSIGQGSYEQYF.

About this clone: Sequence at one end of the junction differs from germline and may be a read error. The chain employs TRBV19 and TRBJ2-1, with D possibly matching TRBD2 (6 bases). Germline V CDR1 and CDR2: LNHDA, SQIVND (reference sequence). CDR3 size: 13 residues. Here the CDR3 DNA reads TGTGCCAGCCTAGGGGACTCCCACAATGAGCAGTTCTTC. Residues: CASLGDSHNEQFF. Combining the CDR3 with reference TRBV19 and TRBJ2-1 gives the whole variable domain DGGITQSPKYLFRKEGQNVTLSCEQNLNHDAMYWYRQDPGQGLRLIYYSQIVNDFQKGDIAEGYSVSREKKESFPLTVTSAQKNPTAFYLCASLGDSHNEQFFGPGTRLTVL.

This chain uses TRBV27 with TRBJ2-7; tentative D call: TRBD2 (6 bases). From germline, CDR1 is MNHEY and CDR2 SMNVEV (reference sequence). The CDR3 is 13 amino acids. V gave up 4 bases and J gave up 0 bases, with 7 bases separating them. The DNA of the CDR3 is TGTGCCAGCAGTTGGCGGGACTCCTACGAGCAGTACGTC. It codes for CASSWRDSYEQYV.

This chain links TRBV27 with TRBJ1-1; D is uncertain. The germline CDR1 and CDR2 sequences are MNHEY and SMNVEV (reference sequence). Trimming removed 2 bases at V and 6 bases at J, with 10 bases between. This CDR3 comprises 13 residues. The CDR3 loop is CASSLSSGAEAFF. As DNA, the CDR3 is TGTGCCAGCAGTTTAAGCTCAGGCGCTGAAGCTTTCTTT.

This clone was seen more than once but under ten times. The V call is TRBV27, the J call TRBJ1-5; 8 nucleotides align to TRBD1. This CDR3 has 16 residues. Germline V CDR1 and CDR2: MNHEY, SMNVEV (reference sequence). Trimming cost V 5 bases and J 2 bases; bases outside gene matches: 8. CDR3: CASSPQGGGGNQPQHF. CDR3 nucleotide sequence: TGTGCCAGCAGTCCACAGGGGGGTGGGGGCAATCAGCCCCAGCATTTT.

This chain uses TRBV7-9 with TRBJ2-3; a possible D gene is TRBD1 (5 bases). Germline V CDR1 and CDR2: SEHNR, FQNEAQ (reference sequence). The ends were cut back, 5 bases at V and 3 bases at J, with 18 bases in the middle. The CDR3 has 16 amino acids. DNA of the CDR3: TGTGCCAGCAGCCTCATCAGGGATCTTGTGACAGATACGCAGTATTTT. It codes for CASSLIRDLVTDTQYF.

The chain recombines TRBV7-3 with TRBJ1-1; a possible D gene is TRBD1 (5 bases). The V gene's germline CDR1 is SGHTA and CDR2 FQGTGA. V lost 6 bases to trimming and J lost 6 bases, with 14 bases between them. There are 13 residues in the CDR3. The CDR3 spells CASRASATAEAFF. CDR3 sequence (DNA): TGTGCCAGCAGAGCATCGGCGACAGCTGAAGCTTTCTTT.